These 9 T cell receptor beta chains were all obtained from the same sample, sequenced in a study of blood T cell repertoires in COVID-19. The data were produced by immunoSEQ multiplex PCR, yet TCRdb's version contains in-frame clones alone and is incomplete. The sample has about 310,000 clones, under 90% seen once. Sequenced material: PBMCs or T cells enriched from blood (not recorded which). All receptors derive from a woman aged 25 to 45 who had recovered from COVID-19.

The rearrangement uses TRBV10-3 and TRBJ1-5; D not resolved. In germline, CDR1 is ENHRY, CDR2 SYGVKD. Trimming removed 2 bases from V and 0 bases from J, with 8 bases in between. This CDR3 spans 15 amino acids. CDR3 loop: CAISETHYSNQPQHF. As DNA, the CDR3 is TGTGCCATCAGTGAGACTCACTATAGCAATCAGCCCCAGCATTTT.

V is TRBV6-5 and J is TRBJ2-5; perhaps TRBD2 as D (6 bases). The V end was cut by 10 bases, the J end by 7 bases, with 19 bases between. The length of the CDR3 is 13 residues. Germline CDR1 reads MNHEY; CDR2 reads SVGAGI. The DNA of the CDR3 is TGTGCCACTCTGGCTGAGTGGAGGGGGACCCAGTACTTC. Translated, it gives CATLAEWRGTQYF.

The V and J genes are TRBV2 and TRBJ2-7; 13 bases map to TRBD2. CDR3 length: 16 amino acids. Germline CDR1 and CDR2: SNHLY and FYNNEI. J was trimmed by 4 bases and V by 1 base; bases with no gene match: 4. The CDR3 region has the DNA TGTGCCAGCAGTGAAGGTCGACTAGCGGGAGGATACGAGCAGTACTTC. It specifies CASSEGRLAGGYEQYF.

This clone was seen only a few times. J is TRBJ2-7 and V is TRBV28, with a weak D call TRBD2 (5 bases). CDR1 and CDR2 (germline): MDHEN, SYDVKM. Trimming stripped 4 bases from V and 2 bases from J, with 12 bases between. The CDR3 spans 14 residues. The CDR3 loop is CASSSHSGTYEQYF. The CDR3 DNA sequence: TGTGCCAGCAGTTCTCACTCGGGGACCTACGAGCAGTACTTC.

The genes are TRBV19 and TRBJ1-2; 12 bases are shared with TRBD1. The germline V gene encodes CDR1 LNHDA and CDR2 SQIVND (reference sequence). The CDR3 has 15 amino acids. Trimming took 1 base from V and 8 from J; bases not matched to a gene: 5. This CDR3 reads CASSIVGTGGRGYTF. The CDR3 bases are TGTGCCAGTAGTATAGTAGGGACAGGGGGCCGCGGCTACACCTTC.

This chain links TRBV9 with TRBJ2-7, with a tentative D call TRBD2 (5 bases). V was trimmed by 0 bases and J by 7 bases, leaving 20 bases between them. The CDR3 has 16 residues. The germline CDR1 and CDR2 sequences are SGDLS and YYNGEE. CDR3 protein: CASSVVGGSSYGEQYF. The CDR3, as DNA: TGTGCCAGCAGCGTAGTCGGAGGTAGCAGCTATGGGGAGCAGTACTTC.

The genes are TRBV18 and TRBJ1-1; the D is unclear. The CDR3 covers 15 residues. The V end was cut by 3 bases, the J end by 1 base, with 12 bases between. Germline V gene lookup returns CDR1 KGHSH and CDR2 LQKENI. CDR3 DNA: TGTGCCAGCTCACCGGATCCAGAGGGGAACACTGAAGCTTTCTTT. Translation gives CASSPDPEGNTEAFF.

The rearrangement links TRBV5-1 to TRBJ1-2; TRBD1 might be the D (6 bases). The CDR3 is made up of 16 amino acids. CDR1 is SGHRS and CDR2 is YFSETQ in the germline V gene. V lost 1 base to trimming and J lost 5 bases, with 18 bases between them. The CDR3 nucleotides read TGCGCCAGCAGCTTGACCGACAGGACGGGTCGGTATGGCTACACCTTC. It is translated as CASSLTDRTGRYGYTF.

V and J are TRBV30 and TRBJ1-5; D is uncertain. The length of the CDR3 is 13 residues. CDR1 is GTSNPN and CDR2 is SVGIG in the germline V gene (reference sequence). Trimming left V 1 base short and J 3 bases short, with 7 bases between. The CDR3 DNA reads TGTGCCTGGAGTGGACAAAACAATCAGCCCCAGCATTTT. Protein product: CAWSGQNNQPQHF.